A selection of T cell receptor beta chains follows, all from one sample in a study of T cells in Graves' hyperthyroidism and ophthalmopathy. MiXCR, applied by TCRdb to the multiplex PCR reads, yields one record per CDR3 protein. The table records a few hundred thousand distinct CDR3 sequences, less than 20% of them present only once. Specimen: blood. Every receptor here comes from a woman in her twenties or thirties with Graves' hyperthyroidism. The CDR3 runs from the conserved cysteine through the conserved F or W. Fields, in order: clone size, V gene, D gene, J gene, CDR3 protein, CDR3 DNA. D genes are given only for firm matches. Clone sizes are given selectively: once, few, many, or a class where the clone is expanded.

>-|TRBV28|-|TRBJ1-6
CASSLWSWAVNSPLHF
TGTGCCAGCAGTTTATGGTCATGGGCCGTTAATTCACCCCTCCACTTT
>many|TRBV20-1|-|TRBJ2-3
CSAQTDASTDTQYF
TGCAGTGCCCAGACGGACGCTAGCACAGATACGCAGTATTTT
>many|TRBV5-1|TRBD2|TRBJ2-3
CASTEGGSSTDTQYF
TGCGCCAGCACGGAGGGCGGGAGTAGCACAGATACGCAGTATTTT
>-|TRBV5-1|-|TRBJ2-7
CASSLVWGKYEQYF
TGCGCCAGCAGCTTGGTGTGGGGGAAGTACGAGCAGTACTTC
>few|TRBV29-1|-|TRBJ1-2
CSAPRAYGYTF
TGCAGCGCACCCAGAGCCTATGGCTACACCTTC
>-|TRBV5-5|TRBD1|TRBJ1-6
CASSWSSGQGSSPLHF
TGTGCCAGCAGTTGGTCTTCGGGACAGGGTTCTTCACCCCTCCACTTT
>many|TRBV5-6|TRBD2|TRBJ2-7
CASSVRDYYEQYF
TGTGCCAGCAGCGTCCGGGACTACTACGAGCAGTACTTC
>-|TRBV19|TRBD2|TRBJ2-7
CASSASGTSGSNYEQYF
TGTGCCAGTAGTGCGTCCGGGACTAGCGGGTCCAACTACGAGCAGTACTTC
>many|TRBV7-2|TRBD1|TRBJ1-5
CASSARQGPQPQHF
TGTGCCAGCAGCGCCCGACAGGGGCCTCAGCCCCAGCATTTT
>many|TRBV5-1|-|TRBJ2-3
CASSLWTTDTQYF
TGCGCCAGCAGCTTGTGGACCACTGATACGCAGTATTTT
>many|TRBV9|TRBD1|TRBJ1-2
CASSTDRAYTF
TGTGCCAGCAGCACGGACAGGGCCTACACCTTC
>many|TRBV29-1|-|TRBJ2-1
CSVDADNEQFF
TGCAGCGTTGACGCCGACAATGAGCAGTTCTTC
>many|TRBV24-1|-|TRBJ1-2
CATSAGEDYGYTF
TGTGCCACCAGTGCAGGGGAGGACTATGGCTACACCTTC
>-|TRBV5-5|TRBD1|TRBJ1-5
CASSLNRGLGNQPQHF
TGTGCCAGCAGCTTAAACAGGGGGCTCGGCAATCAGCCCCAGCATTTT
>many|TRBV30|-|TRBJ2-7
CAWSHYGGYEQYF
TGTGCCTGGAGTCACTATGGGGGCTACGAGCAGTACTTC
>-|TRBV27|-|TRBJ2-1
CASTHLGGRGSYNEQFF
TGTGCCAGCACCCACTTAGGGGGACGGGGTTCCTACAATGAGCAGTTCTTC
>-|TRBV7-2|-|TRBJ1-5
CASSNRGGMGNQPQHF
TGTGCCAGCAGCAATCGAGGCGGTATGGGCAATCAGCCCCAGCATTTT
>many|TRBV19|TRBD1|TRBJ1-5
CASRIMTGADQPQHF
TGTGCCAGTAGGATAATGACAGGGGCAGATCAGCCCCAGCATTTT
>-|TRBV27|-|TRBJ1-3
CASSSLGGGNTIYF
TGTGCCAGCAGTTCTCTAGGAGGTGGAAACACCATATATTTT
>many|TRBV6-1|-|TRBJ2-6
CASSALRGANVLTF
TGTGCCAGCAGTGCCCTACGTGGGGCCAACGTCCTGACTTTC
>many|TRBV20-1|-|TRBJ2-2
CSAREVPTGELFF
TGCAGTGCTAGGGAAGTTCCGACCGGGGAGCTGTTTTTT
>few|TRBV4-1|-|TRBJ2-7
CASSLQGTLTYYEQYF
TGCGCCAGCAGCCTTCAAGGGACCCTCACCTATTACGAGCAGTACTTC
>-|TRBV2|-|TRBJ2-7
CASSVILPGLFYEQYF
TGTGCCAGCAGTGTCATTCTGCCGGGACTTTTCTACGAGCAGTACTTC